Following are 27 T cell receptor beta chains from one sample sequenced in a study of T cells in tumors after PD-1 blockade. Clones were sequenced by immunoSEQ multiplex PCR, and TCRdb holds only the in-frame ones, with some missing. The sample records 61,000 or so clones, about 82% being singletons. Sequences were derived from PBMCs, sampled before anti-PD-1 treatment. The source is a human donor with basal cell carcinoma.

The CDR3 sequence: CSVEPRSGNTIYF. Written as DNA, the CDR3 is TGCAGCGTTGAACCGCGTTCTGGAAACACCATATATTTT. This sequence joins TRBV29-1 and TRBJ1-3; D unclear. V was pared by 2 bases and J by 1 base, with 6 bases between. This CDR3 comprises 13 residues. Per germline, CDR1 SQVTM and CDR2 ANQGSEA.

This clone was seen a few times. V and J are TRBV10-3 and TRBJ1-5; 8 bases match TRBD1. The CDR3 has 14 residues. With 5 bases clipped from V and 6 bases from J, the junction kept 6 bases outside the gene matches. CDR1 ENHRY and CDR2 SYGVKD come from the germline V gene. CDR3 sequence reads: CAISMDRVGQPQHF. Written as DNA, the CDR3 is TGTGCCATCAGTATGGACAGGGTCGGTCAGCCCCAGCATTTT.

The chain combines TRBV19 with TRBJ2-1, with 9 bases identical to TRBD2. This CDR3 is built from 16 residues. J gave up 4 bases and V 7 bases, and 11 bases lay outside the gene matches. In germline, CDR1 is LNHDA, CDR2 SQIVND (reference sequence). The CDR3 coding sequence is TGTGCCAGTACCACTGGGCTAGCGGGGTTATACAATGAGCAGTTCTTC. This gives the protein CASTTGLAGLYNEQFF.

The chain links TRBV19 to TRBJ1-2; possibly TRBD1 for D (6 bases). CDR3 length equals 16 residues. V shed 1 base and J shed 4 bases, with 16 bases lying between them. Per the germline V gene, CDR1 is LNHDA and CDR2 is SQIVND (reference sequence). This CDR3 reads CASSIGTGTSTYGYTF. The DNA of the CDR3 is TGTGCCAGTAGTATAGGTACCGGGACAAGTACCTATGGCTACACCTTC.

This clone has just one count. V usage is TRBV19 and J usage is TRBJ2-7, with 12 bases matching TRBD2. After removal of 8 bases from V and 0 bases from J, the junction contained 5 bases not matched to a gene. There are 15 residues in the CDR3. Germline V gene data show CDR1 as LNHDA and CDR2 as SQIVND (reference sequence). Written as DNA, the CDR3 is TGTGCCAGTCGGACTAGCGGGGTACCCTCCTACGAGCAGTACTTC. It translates to CASRTSGVPSYEQYF.

The chain has TRBV29-1 and TRBJ1-4; perhaps TRBD1 as D (5 bases). Germline V CDR1 and CDR2: SQVTM, ANQGSEA. Trimming left V 7 bases short and J 7 bases short, with 19 bases between. This CDR3 comprises 14 residues. CDR3 bases: TGCAGCGCTCGGGATGGGGGGTTTAGTGAAAAACTGTTTTTT. Protein sequence: CSARDGGFSEKLFF.

A remark on this clone: The junction differs from germline at one of its ends, possibly a read error. J is TRBJ2-5 and V is TRBV28, with 7 bases fitting TRBD1. The CDR3 sequence is 14 residues long. Looked up from germline, CDR1 is MDHEN and CDR2 is SYDVKM. CDR3 nucleotides: TGTGCCAGCAGTAACGGGACAGCCCAAGAGGCCCAGTACTTC. Protein product: CASSNGTAQEAQYF.

This clone was detected many times. The chain combines TRBV30 with TRBJ2-7; perhaps TRBD2 as D (7 bases). Germline V gene data show CDR1 as GTSNPN and CDR2 as SVGIG (reference sequence). V lost 1 base and J lost 6, with 19 bases in between. The CDR3 runs to 15 residues. The CDR3 reads CAWSAWGGSSSEQYF. The CDR3 DNA sequence: TGTGCCTGGAGTGCCTGGGGGGGCTCGAGTTCCGAGCAGTACTTC.

V and J are TRBV19 and TRBJ2-3; 9 nucleotides agree with TRBD2. The CDR3 extends over 15 amino acids. Per germline, CDR1 LNHDA and CDR2 SQIVND (reference sequence). The V segment lost 5 bases and the J segment 5 bases; nucleotides outside the gene matches: 8. This chain's CDR3 is CASSWKLAGGDTQYF. The CDR3 bases are TGTGCCAGTAGTTGGAAACTAGCGGGTGGAGATACGCAGTATTTT.

The V and J genes are TRBV13 and TRBJ1-1; 8 bases agree with TRBD1. With 3 bases clipped from V and 5 bases from J, the junction kept 2 bases outside the gene matches. CDR1 PRHDT and CDR2 FYEKMQ come from the germline V gene (reference sequence). The CDR3 totals 13 residues. Here the CDR3 reads CASSLTGATEAFF. In nucleotides, the CDR3 is TGTGCCAGCAGCTTGACAGGGGCAACTGAAGCTTTCTTT.

The chain has TRBV2 and TRBJ1-1; no clear D gene. From germline, CDR1 is SNHLY and CDR2 FYNNEI. Trimming took off 3 bases at V and 1 base at J, with 3 bases between the two ends. The CDR3 contains 12 residues. DNA of the CDR3: TGTGCCAGCAGTGACCCGAACACTGAAGCTTTCTTT. It encodes CASSDPNTEAFF.

This rearrangement joins TRBV12-5 to TRBJ2-3; 9 bases are a match to TRBD2. Losses at the gene ends were 3 bases for V and 2 bases for J; bases not matched to a gene: 6. The CDR3 contains 16 residues. Per germline, CDR1 LGHNT and CDR2 FRNRAP. The DNA of the CDR3 is TGTGCTAGTGGTTTAGGTAGCGGGGGCCACACAGATACGCAGTATTTT. Its protein product is CASGLGSGGHTDTQYF.

This clone has just one count. The chain links TRBV15 to TRBJ2-3; perhaps TRBD1 as D (6 bases). Trimming removed 0 bases from V and 4 bases from J, with 26 bases in between. This CDR3 region has 20 residues. The germline CDR1 and CDR2 sequences are LNHNV and YYDKDF (reference sequence). CDR3 protein: CATSRDHINPGVFMADTQYF. The CDR3 DNA is TGTGCCACCAGCAGAGATCATATCAACCCAGGGGTTTTTATGGCAGATACGCAGTATTTT.

The rearrangement uses TRBV14 and TRBJ1-1, with 7 bases matching TRBD1. From germline, CDR1 is SGHDN and CDR2 FVKESK. The V and J ends lost 3 bases and 11 bases, in that order; junction bases with no gene match: 9. The CDR3 length is 13 residues. The CDR3 spells CASSHDLEGAAFF. The CDR3 region has the DNA TGTGCCAGCAGCCATGATTTGGAGGGGGCGGCTTTCTTT. Based on the CDR3 plus reference TRBV14 and TRBJ1-1, the full variable domain is EAGVTQFPSHSVIEKGQTVTLRCDPISGHDNLYWYRRVMGKEIKFLLHFVKESKQDESGMPNNRFLAERTGGTYSTLKVQPAELEDSGVYFCASSHDLEGAAFFGQGTRLTVV.

The chain employs TRBV30 and TRBJ1-3; tentatively, D is TRBD1 (5 bases). From germline, CDR1 is GTSNPN and CDR2 SVGIG (reference sequence). V gave up 3 bases and J gave up 9 bases, with 21 bases separating them. CDR3 length equals 15 residues. CDR3 in DNA: TGTGCCTGGAGAAGGGACCCCCGGGCCGGTGGCACCATATATTTT. Its protein product is CAWRRDPRAGGTIYF.

The rearrangement joins TRBV13 to TRBJ1-2, with D possibly matching TRBD1 (6 bases). Trimming took off 2 bases at V and 5 bases at J, with 12 bases between the two ends. Germline-derived CDR1 and CDR2 are PRHDT and FYEKMQ (reference sequence). The CDR3 runs 14 residues. CDR3 sequence: CASSLYGRGYGYTF. The CDR3 nucleotides read TGTGCCAGCAGCTTATATGGCAGGGGTTATGGCTACACCTTC.

The chain employs TRBV4-2 and TRBJ1-5; the D gene is possibly TRBD1 (5 bases). Germline loops: CDR1 LGHNA, CDR2 YNFKEQ. V lost 1 base and J lost 0, with 10 bases in between. The CDR3 is 16 residues long. CDR3 DNA sequence: TGTGCCAGCAGCCAAGTGGGGGACTATAGCAATCAGCCCCAGCATTTT. Protein: CASSQVGDYSNQPQHF.

This chain uses TRBV6-6 with TRBJ1-1; possible D gene TRBD1, 5 bases. With 0 bases removed from V and 1 base from J, the gap between germline ends came to 6 bases. This CDR3 region has 14 residues. In germline, CDR1 is MNHNY, CDR2 SVGAGI (reference sequence). This chain's CDR3 is CASSYSGTNTEAFF. The CDR3 DNA reads as TGTGCCAGCAGTTACTCGGGGACGAACACTGAAGCTTTCTTT.

The V call is TRBV19, the J call TRBJ2-2, with no clear D. This CDR3 region has 13 residues. Trimming cost V 3 bases and J 8 bases, with 10 bases left between them. CDR1 and CDR2 from the germline V gene are LNHDA and SQIVND (reference sequence). The DNA of the CDR3 is TGTGCCAGTAGTATCCAAGACTCGGGGGAGCTGTTTTTT. Translated: CASSIQDSGELFF.

The J gene is TRBJ2-7, the V gene TRBV7-2, with TRBD1 matching over 8 bases. The V segment lost 2 bases and the J segment 3 bases; nucleotides outside the gene matches: 6. In germline, CDR1 is SGHTA, CDR2 FQGNSA. CDR3 length: 15 amino acids. CDR3 in amino acids: CASSLTPGTGYEQYF. The CDR3 DNA is TGTGCCAGCAGCTTAACTCCCGGGACAGGCTACGAGCAGTACTTC.

This clone came up once. The CDR3 coding sequence is TGCACCAGCAGCTGCGGGGGAACGGGGGGACCAGATACGCAGTATTTT. This codes for CTSSCGGTGGPDTQYF. The chain links TRBV1 to TRBJ2-3; the table's D call, TRBD2, has no DNA check behind it. TRBV1 is a pseudogene locus. This CDR3 is built from 16 residues.

The V gene is TRBV13, the J gene TRBJ1-3, with TRBD1 matching over 7 bases. The CDR3 consists of 16 residues. Trimming cost V 0 bases and J 5 bases; bases outside gene matches: 7. Germline V gene lookup returns CDR1 PRHDT and CDR2 FYEKMQ (reference sequence). CDR3 residues: CASSLGDRQGRNTIYF. For the CDR3, the DNA is TGTGCCAGCAGCTTAGGCGACAGACAGGGAAGAAACACCATATATTTT.

This sequence joins TRBV14 and TRBJ2-2; TRBD2 matches 9 bases. Germline lookup yields CDR1 SGHDN and CDR2 FVKESK. The junction had 6 bases not matched to a gene; V was cut back by 0 bases and J by 7 bases. The CDR3 sequence is 16 residues long. This chain's CDR3 is CASSQDGLAGNGELFF. For the CDR3, the DNA is TGTGCCAGCAGCCAAGATGGGCTAGCGGGGAACGGGGAGCTGTTTTTT.

The chain joins TRBV18 to TRBJ2-2, with D possibly being TRBD2 (5 bases). The V gene's germline CDR1 is KGHSH and CDR2 LQKENI. The CDR3 extends over 16 amino acids. Trimming left V 2 bases short and J 5 bases short, with 15 bases between. The CDR3 DNA reads TGTGCCAGCTCACCAGATTCGCCCGCGGGTACCGGGGAGCTGTTTTTT. Translating gives CASSPDSPAGTGELFF.

The chain links TRBV30 to TRBJ2-5; D not certain. CDR1 GTSNPN and CDR2 SVGIG come from the germline V gene (reference sequence). The CDR3 is 13 amino acids. V was shortened by 1 base and J by 1 base, with 7 bases between the two germline ends. The chain's CDR3 is CAWSGGSQETQYF. In DNA form, the CDR3 reads TGTGCCTGGAGTGGTGGAAGCCAAGAGACCCAGTACTTC.

J is TRBJ2-3 and V is TRBV23-1, with 9 bases aligning to TRBD2. TRBV23-1 falls under the ORF class, with uncertain function. V gave up 9 bases and J gave up 4 bases; unmatched junction bases: 8. The CDR3 consists of 14 residues. The CDR3 sequence: CARTAGGPSDTQYF. CDR3 nucleotides: TGCGCCAGAACTGCGGGGGGGCCCTCAGATACGCAGTATTTT.

The chain uses TRBV6-6 and TRBJ1-4; no clear D gene. This CDR3 has 12 residues. Trimming took 2 bases from V and 4 from J, leaving 2 bases between them. The V gene's germline CDR1 is MNHNY and CDR2 SVGAGI (reference sequence). The CDR3, as DNA: TGTGCCAGCAGTTACGTTAATGAAAAACTGTTTTTT. As protein: CASSYVNEKLFF.